A single sample is the source of the 2 T cell receptor beta chains below, sequenced in a study of control samples from healthy donors and cancer patients (dated by TCRdb to between 2020 and 2021). The protocol used for the library was the immunoSEQ multiplex PCR assay. Not all clones reach the TCRdb copy of this immuneACCESS table, which keeps in-frame sequences only. Checked studies attribute under half of the gap to unresolved V genes and leave the rest unexplained. The sample table holds 30,000 to 35,000 clones, of which roughly 95% were seen once. Around 6.3% of the sample belongs to the ten largest clones. Sample: blood. The source of these receptors is a man in his sixties in good health.

This clone was observed once. This rearrangement joins TRBV7-9 to TRBJ1-4; D unresolved. The CDR3 has 14 amino acids. Trimming pared 5 bases from V and 8 bases from J, leaving 15 bases between. Germline CDR1 and CDR2: SEHNR and FQNEAQ (reference sequence). Here the CDR3 DNA reads TGTGCCAGCAGCCAGACACGGGAAGGCGAAAAACTGTTTTTT. This gives the protein CASSQTREGEKLFF.

For this clone: The junction departs from germline at one end; a sequencing error may be responsible. The chain is built from TRBV6-2 or TRBV6-3 and TRBJ2-7; D call uncertain. The CDR3 is 13 amino acids. CDR1 is MNHEY and CDR2 is SVGEGT in the germline V gene. The CDR3 nucleotides are TGTGCCAGCAGTTATCTCCCCGTCGCAGCCCAGGACTTC. It codes for CASSYLPVAAQDF.